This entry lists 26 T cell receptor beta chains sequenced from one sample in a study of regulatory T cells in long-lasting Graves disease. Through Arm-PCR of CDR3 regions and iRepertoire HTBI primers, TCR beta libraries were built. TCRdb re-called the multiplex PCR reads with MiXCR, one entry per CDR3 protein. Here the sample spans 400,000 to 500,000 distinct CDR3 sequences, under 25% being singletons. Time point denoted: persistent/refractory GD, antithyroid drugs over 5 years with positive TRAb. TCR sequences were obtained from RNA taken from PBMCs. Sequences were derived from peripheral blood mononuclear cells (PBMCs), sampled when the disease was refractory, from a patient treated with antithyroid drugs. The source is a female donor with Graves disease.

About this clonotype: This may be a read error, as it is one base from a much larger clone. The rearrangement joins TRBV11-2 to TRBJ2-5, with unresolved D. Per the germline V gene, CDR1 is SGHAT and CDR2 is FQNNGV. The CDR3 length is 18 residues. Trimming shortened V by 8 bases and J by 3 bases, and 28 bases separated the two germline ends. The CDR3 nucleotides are TGTGCCAGCTCCGATCAAAAGAGTTATTGCAGTTATGAAGAGACCCAGTACTTC. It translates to CASSDQKSYCSYEETQYF.

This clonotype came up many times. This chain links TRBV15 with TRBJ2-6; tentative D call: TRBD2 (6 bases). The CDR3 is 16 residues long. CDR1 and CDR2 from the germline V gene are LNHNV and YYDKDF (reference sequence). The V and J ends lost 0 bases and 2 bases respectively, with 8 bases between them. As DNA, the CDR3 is TGTGCCACCAGCAGAGATTCGGGGGCTGGGGCCAACGTCCTGACTTTC. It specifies CATSRDSGAGANVLTF. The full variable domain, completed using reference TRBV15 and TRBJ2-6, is DAMVIQNPRYQVTQFGKPVTLSCSQTLNHNVMYWYQQKSSQAPKLLFHYYDKDFNNEADTPDNFQSRRPNTSFCFLDIRSPGLGDTAMYLCATSRDSGAGANVLTFGAGSRLTVL.

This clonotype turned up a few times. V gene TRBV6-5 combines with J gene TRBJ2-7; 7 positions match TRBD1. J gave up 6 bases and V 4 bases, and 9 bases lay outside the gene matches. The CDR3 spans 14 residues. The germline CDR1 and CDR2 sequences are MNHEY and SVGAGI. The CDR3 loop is CASSLLKGAGEQYF. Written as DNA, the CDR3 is TGTGCCAGCAGTTTATTAAAGGGGGCGGGCGAGCAGTACTTC.

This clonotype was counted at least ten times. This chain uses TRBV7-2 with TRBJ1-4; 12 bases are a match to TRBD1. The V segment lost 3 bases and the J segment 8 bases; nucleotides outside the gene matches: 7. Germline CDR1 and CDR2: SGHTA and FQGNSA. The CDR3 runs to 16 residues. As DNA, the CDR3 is TGTGCCAGCAGCTTGTCCCCCGGGACAGGGGGCGAAAAACTGTTTTTT. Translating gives CASSLSPGTGGEKLFF.

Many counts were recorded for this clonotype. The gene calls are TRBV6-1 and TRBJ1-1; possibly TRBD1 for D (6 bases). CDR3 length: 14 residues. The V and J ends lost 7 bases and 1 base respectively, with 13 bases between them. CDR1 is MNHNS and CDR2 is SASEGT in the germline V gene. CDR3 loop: CASTLQQGNTEAFF. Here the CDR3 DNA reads TGTGCCAGCACATTACAACAGGGGAACACTGAAGCTTTCTTT.

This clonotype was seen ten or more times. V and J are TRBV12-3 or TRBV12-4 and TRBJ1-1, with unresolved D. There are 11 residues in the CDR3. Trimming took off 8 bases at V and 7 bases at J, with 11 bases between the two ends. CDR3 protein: CASAKSFEAFF. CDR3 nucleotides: TGTGCCAGCGCTAAAAGCTTTGAAGCTTTCTTT.

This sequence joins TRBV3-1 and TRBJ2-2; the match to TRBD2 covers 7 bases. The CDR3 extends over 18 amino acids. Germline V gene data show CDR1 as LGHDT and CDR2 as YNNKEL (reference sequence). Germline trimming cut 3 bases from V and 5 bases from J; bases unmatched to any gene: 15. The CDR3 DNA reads TGTGCCAGCAGCCACCCTACCGGGGGGACGCGACCTACCGGGGAGCTGTTTTTT. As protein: CASSHPTGGTRPTGELFF.

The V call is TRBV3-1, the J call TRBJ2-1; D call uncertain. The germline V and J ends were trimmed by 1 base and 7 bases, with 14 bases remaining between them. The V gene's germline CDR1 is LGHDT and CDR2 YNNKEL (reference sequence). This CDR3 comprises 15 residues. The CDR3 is CASSQVTAGQNEQFF. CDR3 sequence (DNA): TGTGCCAGCAGCCAAGTTACCGCAGGCCAGAATGAGCAGTTCTTC.

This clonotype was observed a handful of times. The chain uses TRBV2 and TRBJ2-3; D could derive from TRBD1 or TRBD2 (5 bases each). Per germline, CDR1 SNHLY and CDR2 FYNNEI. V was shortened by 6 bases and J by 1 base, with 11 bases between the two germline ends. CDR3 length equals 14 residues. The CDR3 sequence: CASRKGSGTDTQYF. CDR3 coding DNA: TGTGCCAGCAGAAAGGGGAGCGGCACAGATACGCAGTATTTT.

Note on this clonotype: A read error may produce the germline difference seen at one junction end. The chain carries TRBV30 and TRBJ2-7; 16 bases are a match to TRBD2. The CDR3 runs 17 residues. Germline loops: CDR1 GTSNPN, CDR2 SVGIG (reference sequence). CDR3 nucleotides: TGTGCCTGCACTAGGGGACTAGCGGGAGGGCCTTCCTCCGAGCAGTACTTC. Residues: CACTRGLAGGPSSEQYF. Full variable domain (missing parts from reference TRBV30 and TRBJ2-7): SQTIHQWPATLVQPVGSPLSLECTVEGTSNPNLYWYRQAAGRGLQLLFYSVGIGQISSEVPQNLSASRPQDRQFILSSKKLLLSDSGFYLCACTRGLAGGPSSEQYFGPGTRLTVT.

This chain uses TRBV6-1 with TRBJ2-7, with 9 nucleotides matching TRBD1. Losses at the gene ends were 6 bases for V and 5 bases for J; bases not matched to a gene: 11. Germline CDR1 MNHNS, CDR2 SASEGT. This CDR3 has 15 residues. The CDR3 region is CASRINRDRVHEQYF. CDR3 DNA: TGTGCCAGCAGGATAAACCGGGACAGGGTACACGAGCAGTACTTC.

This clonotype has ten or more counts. In nucleotides, the CDR3 is TGTGCCTGGTCCGTTTTCCTAAGCACTGAAGCTTTCTTT. Amino acids: CAWSVFLSTEAFF. This chain joins TRBV30 and TRBJ1-1; the D is unclear. The germline CDR1 and CDR2 sequences are GTSNPN and SVGIG (reference sequence). The CDR3 is 13 residues long. The V gene lost 5 bases and the J gene lost 4 bases, with 14 bases spanning the gap. Drawing the rest from reference TRBV30 and TRBJ1-1, the complete variable domain is SQTIHQWPATLVQPVGSPLSLECTVEGTSNPNLYWYRQAAGRGLQLLFYSVGIGQISSEVPQNLSASRPQDRQFILSSKKLLLSDSGFYLCAWSVFLSTEAFFGQGTRLTVV.

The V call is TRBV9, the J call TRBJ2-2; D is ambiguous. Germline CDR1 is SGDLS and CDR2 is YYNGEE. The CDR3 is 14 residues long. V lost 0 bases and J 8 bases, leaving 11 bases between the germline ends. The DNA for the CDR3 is TGTGCCAGCAGCGTAGCGGTTACACCGGGGGAGCTGTTTTTT. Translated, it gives CASSVAVTPGELFF.

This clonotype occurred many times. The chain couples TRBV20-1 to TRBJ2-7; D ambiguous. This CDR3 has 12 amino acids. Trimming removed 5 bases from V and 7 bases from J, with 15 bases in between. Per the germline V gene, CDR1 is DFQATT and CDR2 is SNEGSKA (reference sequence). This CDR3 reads CSAETNAREQYF. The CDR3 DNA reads TGCAGTGCTGAGACCAACGCAAGGGAGCAGTACTTC.

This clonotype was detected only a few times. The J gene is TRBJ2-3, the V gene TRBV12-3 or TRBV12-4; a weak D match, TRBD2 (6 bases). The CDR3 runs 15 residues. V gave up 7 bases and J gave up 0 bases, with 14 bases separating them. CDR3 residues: CASIPVGGSTDTQYF. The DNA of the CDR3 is TGTGCCAGCATCCCTGTGGGGGGTAGCACAGATACGCAGTATTTT.

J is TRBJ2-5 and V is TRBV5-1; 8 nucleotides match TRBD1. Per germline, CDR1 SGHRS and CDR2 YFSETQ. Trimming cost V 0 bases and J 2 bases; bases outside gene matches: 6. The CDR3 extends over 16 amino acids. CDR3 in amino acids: CASSLGPGGVQETQYF. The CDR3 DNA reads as TGCGCCAGCAGCTTGGGGCCAGGGGGCGTTCAAGAGACCCAGTACTTC.

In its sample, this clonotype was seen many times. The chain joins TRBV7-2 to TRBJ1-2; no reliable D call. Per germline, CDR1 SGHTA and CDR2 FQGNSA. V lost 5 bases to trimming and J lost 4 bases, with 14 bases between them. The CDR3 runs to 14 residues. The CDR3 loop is CASSLFGPLYGYTF. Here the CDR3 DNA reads TGTGCCAGCAGCCTGTTTGGGCCCCTCTATGGCTACACCTTC.

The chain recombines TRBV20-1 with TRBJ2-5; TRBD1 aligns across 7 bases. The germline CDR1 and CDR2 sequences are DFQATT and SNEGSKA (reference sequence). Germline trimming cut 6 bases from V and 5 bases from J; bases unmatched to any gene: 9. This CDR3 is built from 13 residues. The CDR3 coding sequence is TGCAGTGCAGCTGTAAAAGGGGGCGAGACCCAGTACTTC. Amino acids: CSAAVKGGETQYF.

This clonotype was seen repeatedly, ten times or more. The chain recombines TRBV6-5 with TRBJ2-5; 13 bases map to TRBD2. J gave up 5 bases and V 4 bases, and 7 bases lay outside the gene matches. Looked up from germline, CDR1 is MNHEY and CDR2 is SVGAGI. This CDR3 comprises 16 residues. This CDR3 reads CASSSWTSGSRETQYF. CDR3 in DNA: TGTGCCAGCAGTTCCTGGACTAGCGGGAGTCGGGAGACCCAGTACTTC.

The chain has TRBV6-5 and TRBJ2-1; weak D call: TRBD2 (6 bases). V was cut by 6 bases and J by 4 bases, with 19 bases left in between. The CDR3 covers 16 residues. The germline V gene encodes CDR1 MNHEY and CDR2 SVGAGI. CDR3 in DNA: TGTGCCAGCAGGACTAAGCGTGGGAGGTCTTACAATGAGCAGTTCTTC. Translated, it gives CASRTKRGRSYNEQFF.

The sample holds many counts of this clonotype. The CDR3 reads CASSLAGESLGNEQYF. The CDR3 DNA reads as TGTGCCAGCAGTTTAGCGGGAGAAAGTCTTGGGAACGAGCAGTACTTC. The chain employs TRBV28 and TRBJ2-7; TRBD2 agrees at 7 bases. V lost 2 bases, J lost 5 bases, and 12 bases stayed unmatched. This CDR3 has 16 amino acids. Germline lookup yields CDR1 MDHEN and CDR2 SYDVKM.

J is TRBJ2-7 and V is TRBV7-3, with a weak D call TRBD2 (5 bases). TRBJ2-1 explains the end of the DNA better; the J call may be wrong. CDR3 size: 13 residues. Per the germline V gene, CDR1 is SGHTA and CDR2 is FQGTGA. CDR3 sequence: CASSLERRNEQFF. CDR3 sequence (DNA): TGTGCCAGCAGCTTGGAGCGGCGGAATGAGCAGTTCTTC.

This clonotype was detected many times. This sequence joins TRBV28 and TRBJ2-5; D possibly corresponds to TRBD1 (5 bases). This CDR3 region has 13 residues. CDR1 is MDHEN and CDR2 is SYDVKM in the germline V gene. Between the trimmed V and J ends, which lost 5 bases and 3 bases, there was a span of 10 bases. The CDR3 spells CASSEAGKETQYF. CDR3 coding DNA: TGTGCCAGCAGTGAGGCAGGGAAAGAGACCCAGTACTTC.

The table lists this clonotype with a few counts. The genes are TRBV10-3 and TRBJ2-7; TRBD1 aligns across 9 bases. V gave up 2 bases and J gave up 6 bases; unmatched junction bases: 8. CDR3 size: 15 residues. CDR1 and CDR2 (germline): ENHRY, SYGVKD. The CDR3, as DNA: TGTGCCATCAGTGAGATGGGGACAGGGTCTTTCGAGCAGTACTTC. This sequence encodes CAISEMGTGSFEQYF.

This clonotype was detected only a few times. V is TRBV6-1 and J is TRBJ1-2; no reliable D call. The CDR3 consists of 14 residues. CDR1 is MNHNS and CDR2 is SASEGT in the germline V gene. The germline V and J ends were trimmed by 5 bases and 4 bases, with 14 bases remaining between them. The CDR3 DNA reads TGTGCCAGCAGTCGGTCCCGGACGGCCTATGGCTACACCTTC. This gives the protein CASSRSRTAYGYTF.

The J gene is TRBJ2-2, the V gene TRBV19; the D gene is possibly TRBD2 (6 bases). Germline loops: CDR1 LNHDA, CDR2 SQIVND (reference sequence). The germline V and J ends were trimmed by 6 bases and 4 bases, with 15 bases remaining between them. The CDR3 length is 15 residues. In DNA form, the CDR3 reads TGTGCCAGTAGGAGGTCGGGAGCGTTCACCGGGGAGCTGTTTTTT. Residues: CASRRSGAFTGELFF.